These T cell receptor beta chains were read from a single sample in a study of OX40 agonist ivuxolimab in advanced cancers. Profiled with immunoSEQ multiplex PCR; TCRdb holds only in-frame clones, not every one. In the table there are some 8,900 clones, 65% to 80% of which are singletons. The sequencing here drew on CD4+ or CD8+ T cells sorted from blood, taken in a trial of the OX40 agonist ivuxolimab. These receptors came from an adult with an advanced solid tumor such as melanoma, head and neck, liver or kidney cancer. CDR3s include the opening cysteine and the closing phenylalanine or tryptophan. The order of the fields is clone size, CDR3 length, V gene, J gene, CDR3 protein. Rows give clone size only sometimes, using once, few, many, or a class for an expanded clone.

>NA|15|TRBV5-1|TRBJ2-5
CASSLVPGGQETQYF
>NA|12|TRBV7-9|TRBJ1-3
CASFRVGNTIYF
>NA|14|TRBV4-1|TRBJ2-5
CASSQGRRVETQYF
>NA|14|TRBV19|TRBJ2-3
CASTMEVAGYAQYF
>NA|15|TRBV5-4|TRBJ2-4
CASSLTGLAKNIQYF
>NA|14|TRBV5-1|TRBJ2-7
CASSPGVYSYEQYF
>NA|11|TRBV29-1|TRBJ1-2
CSVGQGYGYTF
>NA|12|TRBV5-4|TRBJ2-7
CASSLHPYEQYF
>NA|13|TRBV27|TRBJ1-4
CASRGGSDEKLFF
>NA|15|TRBV5-1|TRBJ1-3
CASSPSTGGGNTIYF
>NA|13|TRBV4-1|TRBJ2-1
CASSQGSSGSKFF
>few|12|TRBV7-9|TRBJ1-1
CASSNSQGVAFF
>NA|12|TRBV5-6|TRBJ2-1
CASSLGGNEQFF
>NA|16|TRBV12-2|TRBJ1-4
CASRTQGQARGEKLFF
>few|13|TRBV2|TRBJ2-3
CASSDGTADTQYF
>NA|13|TRBV2|TRBJ2-7
CANRNPNSYEQYF
>few|15|TRBV15|TRBJ2-1
CATSRGLDKYNEQFF
>few|13|TRBV27|TRBJ1-6
CASSLGTQPPLHF
>NA|10|TRBV2|TRBJ1-1
CASGNTEAFF
>few|12|TRBV10-1|TRBJ2-5
CASSDGKETQYF
>few|15|TRBV30|TRBJ2-5
CAWSGMWGMRETQYF
>NA|14|TRBV6-6|TRBJ2-1
CASSYPLGPHEQFF
>medium-sized|12|TRBV5-8|TRBJ2-1
CASSLGGNEQFF
>NA|14|TRBV11-3|TRBJ1-2
CASSSPGQNYGYTF
>NA|14|TRBV5-6|TRBJ1-1
CASSLVLITTEAFF
>NA|15|TRBV6-5|TRBJ2-2
CASSWGGGNTGELFF
>NA|15|TRBV6-5|TRBJ1-1
CASSYSDTGNTEAFF
>NA|15|TRBV5-4|TRBJ2-2
CASSRTGERGGELFF
>NA|16|TRBV18|TRBJ2-7
CASSPPPGQLSYEQYF
>once|12|TRBV29-1|TRBJ2-1
CSVDREQDEQFF
>NA|13|TRBV7-9|TRBJ1-1
CASSLGGGTEAFF
>NA|16|TRBV7-6|TRBJ2-3
CASSLIVRDGGDTQYF
>NA|13|TRBV7-9|TRBJ2-1
CASSLGWYNEQFF
>NA|13|TRBV6-5|TRBJ2-7
CASSPNRAYEQYF
>NA|14|TRBV7-9|TRBJ2-5
CASSLEVTEETQYF
>NA|16|TRBV9|TRBJ2-3
CASSVESSGGADTQYF
>NA|16|TRBV5-6|TRBJ1-5
CASSFFGTEGNQPQHF
>once|15|TRBV9|TRBJ2-2
CASSVGLGGTGELFF
>NA|12|TRBV29-1|TRBJ2-3
CSVVRRDYRLYF
>NA|16|TRBV6-5|TRBJ1-3
CASSYSRPLSGNTIYF
>few|14|TRBV28|TRBJ1-6
CASSRGTLNSPLHF
>medium-sized|14|TRBV28|TRBJ2-5
CASSPMGLEETQYF
>NA|17|TRBV28|TRBJ2-6
CASSSPGQGPGANVLTF
>NA|14|TRBV28|TRBJ2-7
CASSLSGLTYEQYF
>NA|16|TRBV6-5|TRBJ1-2
CASSYRQGAWNYGYTF
>NA|14|TRBV18|TRBJ2-7
CASSPPDIYYEQYF